This is a list of T cell receptor beta chains from one sample in a study of cytomegalovirus exposure and HLA in healthy donors. The assay was immunoSEQ multiplex PCR, and TCRdb's table has in-frame clones only and misses some. The repertoire holds some 120,000 clones, with around 10% as singletons. Sequencing was performed on PBMCs. These receptors originate from a man aged 25 to 40 in good health and CMV-seronegative. Each CDR3 is given without its conserved first and last residue. The D gene is left open where the match is weak. Clone size, where shown, is once, few, many, or a class for clones that have expanded.

TRBV6-1	TRBD1	few	TRBJ1-4	ASSEVGQGGGEKLF
TRBV28	.	.	TRBJ2-1	ASSSAGWNEQF
TRBV9	.	.	TRBJ2-1	ASSVGMGVGYGEQF
TRBV7-9	TRBD1	.	TRBJ1-5	ASTPRPPDRGWRQPQH
TRBV12-5	.	few	TRBJ2-1	ASGLLTLNEQF
TRBV10-2	.	.	TRBJ1-1	ASSEGRLNTEAF
TRBV14	TRBD1	few	TRBJ2-7	ASSLPGTGPPQY
TRBV7-3	.	.	TRBJ2-2	ASSSSGSTGELF
TRBV2	.	few	TRBJ2-5	ASSERRTGETQY
TRBV19	TRBD2	few	TRBJ2-3	ASSNPGTSGRTTDTQY
TRBV27	.	few	TRBJ1-5	ASSLSGALVQPQH
TRBV30	TRBD1	.	TRBJ1-1	AWMRGRKNTEAF
TRBV5-1	.	few	TRBJ2-2	ASSFEPRSVPGELF
TRBV5-4	.	few	TRBJ1-4	ASSPDGVGGKLF
TRBV27	.	few	TRBJ1-5	ASSPLGGMNQPQH
TRBV28	.	.	TRBJ1-2	ASSFWQGTGYT
TRBV29-1	.	few	TRBJ2-4	SVVGVTKNIQY
TRBV2	TRBD1	.	TRBJ2-6	ASSQSTGPSGANVLT
TRBV18	.	.	TRBJ2-7	ASSPTPFGSGTTYEQY
TRBV5-4	TRBD1	few	TRBJ2-7	ASTPPGGQGSYEQY
TRBV9	TRBD1	few	TRBJ1-6	ASSGTGINSPLH
TRBV9	.	few	TRBJ2-7	ASSVADLGYEQY
TRBV12-5	.	few	TRBJ1-5	ASEFAGVESNQPQH
TRBV7-9	.	.	TRBJ1-2	ASSLQGGGYT
TRBV9	TRBD1	.	TRBJ2-7	ASSVEGQGAREQY
TRBV7-2	.	.	TRBJ1-4	ASSASQPPLGAGGEKLF
TRBV6-6	TRBD1	few	TRBJ2-5	ASRQGARETQY
TRBV10-1	.	.	TRBJ1-3	ASSPTRAGNTIY
TRBV30	TRBD1	few	TRBJ2-2	AWRKDRGTGELF
TRBV2	TRBD2	few	TRBJ2-7	ASRALAGGGYEQY
TRBV4-2	.	.	TRBJ2-2	ASRSNANTGELF
TRBV10-1	.	.	TRBJ2-7	ASSDPGGQSYEQY
TRBV30	TRBD2	.	TRBJ2-5	AWSVMGSTAGAPGTKETQY
TRBV7-4	.	.	TRBJ1-3	ASSLPRRISGNTIY
TRBV6-1	TRBD2	.	TRBJ2-3	ASSEGLAGGENTQY
TRBV15	.	few	TRBJ1-4	ATSRDQGSHGEKLF
TRBV7-9	TRBD2	.	TRBJ2-1	ASSWDYSEQF
TRBV28	.	few	TRBJ1-1	ASSSGLTEAF